These 15 T cell receptor beta chains were sequenced from one sample in a study of T-cell memory formation after mild COVID-19. Each CDR3 protein gets one entry after TCRdb re-called the 5' RACE reads with MiXCR. This repertoire shows roughly 170,000 distinct CDR3 sequences, approximately 17% found once; its top ten account for around 3.9%. Sequenced material: PBMCs or a T cell subset sorted from them (not recorded which). These receptors all stem from a man between 18 and 35 years old who had mild COVID-19 (a few samples of this study predate the infection). Cell type and time point are not known.

The chain carries TRBV29-1 and TRBJ2-3, with D possibly TRBD2 on 5 matching bases. The CDR3 loop spans 12 amino acids. The germline gives CDR1 SQVTM, CDR2 ANQGSEA. Trimming took off 4 bases at V and 3 bases at J, with 8 bases between the two ends. CDR3 loop: CSVARGTDTQYF. The CDR3 DNA reads as TGCAGCGTTGCACGAGGGACAGATACGCAGTATTTT.

In its sample, this clonotype was seen a few times. The V gene is TRBV2, the J gene TRBJ1-5, with 8 bases aligning to TRBD1. V dropped 8 bases and J dropped 2; count of bases not matched to a gene: 8. This CDR3 contains 15 residues. The V gene's germline CDR1 is SNHLY and CDR2 FYNNEI. The CDR3 loop reads CASQEDRVGNQPQHF. The CDR3, as DNA: TGTGCCAGCCAGGAGGACAGGGTAGGCAATCAGCCCCAGCATTTT.

This chain connects TRBV19 to TRBJ1-1; D is unresolved. CDR1 and CDR2 (germline): LNHDA, SQIVND (reference sequence). This CDR3 region has 13 residues. V shed 5 bases and J shed 1 base, with 8 bases lying between them. CDR3 in amino acids: CASSSGKNTEAFF. The CDR3 DNA is TGTGCCAGTAGTTCCGGGAAGAACACTGAAGCTTTCTTT.

The chain couples TRBV10-3 to TRBJ1-5; perhaps TRBD1 as D (5 bases). Germline V gene lookup returns CDR1 ENHRY and CDR2 SYGVKD. This CDR3 contains 13 residues. V dropped 4 bases and J dropped 2 bases, with 6 bases sitting between them. The CDR3 DNA is TGTGCCATCAGTGGGGGGGGCAATCAGCCCCAGCATTTT. The encoded protein is CAISGGGNQPQHF.

V and J are TRBV12-2 and TRBJ2-1; the table's D call TRBD1 went unverified against the DNA. TRBV12-2 is flagged as a pseudogene. The CDR3 sequence is 14 residues long. The chain's CDR3 is CASRFKRPTRAQFF. The DNA for the CDR3 is TGTGCAAGTCGCTTTAAACGCCCCACCAGGGCGCAGTTCTTC.

The V call is TRBV6-6, the J call TRBJ1-6; TRBD1 agrees at 7 bases. The germline CDR1 and CDR2 sequences are MNHNY and SVGAGI (reference sequence). With 5 bases clipped from V and 7 bases from J, the junction kept 11 bases outside the gene matches. The CDR3 runs to 16 residues. The CDR3 DNA reads TGTGCCAGCAGTACATTCTCGGGACAGCCAAATTCACCCCTCCACTTT. Translating it yields CASSTFSGQPNSPLHF.

This clonotype has only a few counts. The V gene is TRBV9, the J gene TRBJ2-2, with D possibly called TRBD1 or TRBD2 (5 bases each). CDR1 and CDR2 (germline): SGDLS, YYNGEE. This CDR3 has 15 amino acids. V lost 4 bases and J 6 bases, leaving 16 bases between the germline ends. This CDR3 reads CASSPRGTNAGELFF. The CDR3 DNA sequence: TGTGCCAGCAGCCCTCGGGGCACCAACGCCGGGGAGCTGTTTTTT.

The V gene is TRBV5-1, the J gene TRBJ2-7, with 8 bases identical to TRBD2. The CDR3 loop spans 14 amino acids. The trim removed 0 bases at V and 3 bases at J, leaving 2 bases unmatched. Germline V CDR1 and CDR2: SGHRS, YFSETQ. The CDR3 bases are TGCGCCAGCAGCTTGGCTACTAGCGGCTACGAGCAGTACTTC. Its protein is CASSLATSGYEQYF.

J is TRBJ1-4 and V is TRBV7-8, with a weak D call TRBD1 (5 bases). There are 15 residues in the CDR3. CDR1 is SGHVS and CDR2 is FQNEAQ in the germline V gene. V was pared by 6 bases and J by 8 bases, with 19 bases between. The chain's CDR3 is CASSPDRGLGEKLFF. In DNA, the CDR3 is TGTGCCAGCAGTCCAGACCGGGGGTTGGGCGAAAAACTGTTTTTT.

The chain recombines TRBV7-2 with TRBJ1-6; a weak D match, TRBD1 (6 bases). The germline V gene encodes CDR1 SGHTA and CDR2 FQGNSA. V was clipped by 1 base and J by 7 bases, with 11 bases between them. This CDR3 contains 15 residues. CDR3 loop: CASSLGGTLNSPLHF. DNA for the CDR3: TGTGCCAGCAGCTTAGGAGGGACACTAAATTCACCCCTCCACTTT.

This sequence joins TRBV5-4 and TRBJ2-3; D possibly corresponds to TRBD1 (6 bases). This CDR3 comprises 16 residues. The germline CDR1 and CDR2 sequences are SGHNT and YYREEE (reference sequence). V was trimmed by 0 bases and J by 8 bases, leaving 19 bases between them. CDR3 bases: TGTGCCAGCAGCTTGGGGCAGGGGCAGGGATCAGGTACGCAGTATTTT. This translates into CASSLGQGQGSGTQYF.

V usage is TRBV7-2 and J usage is TRBJ1-1, with 10 bases aligning to TRBD1. V lost 1 base to trimming and J lost 2 bases; unmatched junction nucleotides: 1. The germline V gene has CDR1 SGHTA and CDR2 FQGNSA. The CDR3 totals 15 residues. As DNA, the CDR3 is TGTGCCAGCAGCTTAGGGACAGGGGGAAACACTGAAGCTTTCTTT. Translation: CASSLGTGGNTEAFF. The full variable domain, completed using reference TRBV7-2 and TRBJ1-1, is GAGVSQSPSNKVTEKGKDVELRCDPISGHTALYWYRQSLGQGLEFLIYFQGNSAPDKSGLPSDRFSAERTGGSVSTLTIQRTQQEDSAVYLCASSLGTGGNTEAFFGQGTRLTVV.

This clonotype showed up many times. This chain links TRBV7-3 with TRBJ2-1; D is perhaps TRBD2 (5 bases). The germline V gene has CDR1 SGHTA and CDR2 FQGTGA. The CDR3 has 13 amino acids. Between the trimmed V and J ends, which lost 5 bases and 9 bases, there was a span of 14 bases. The CDR3 is CASSRSRDVEQFF. The CDR3 coding sequence is TGTGCCAGCAGCCGATCCCGGGATGTTGAGCAGTTCTTC.

The CDR3 sequence is CASTRGAVETQYF. CDR3 nucleotides: TGTGCCAGCACTCGAGGGGCAGTGGAGACCCAGTACTTC. The V and J genes are TRBV6-6 and TRBJ2-5, with D possibly being TRBD1 or TRBD2 (5 bases each). Germline V gene data show CDR1 as MNHNY and CDR2 as SVGAGI (reference sequence). The CDR3 runs 13 residues. The V and J ends lost 7 bases and 5 bases respectively, with 14 bases between them.

This clonotype was detected only a few times. The V call is TRBV19, the J call TRBJ2-3; the D gene could be TRBD1 or TRBD2 (5 bases each). The germline V gene has CDR1 LNHDA and CDR2 SQIVND (reference sequence). The CDR3 is 14 amino acids. Trimming removed 6 bases at V and 6 bases at J, with 16 bases between. The CDR3 nucleotides are TGTGCCAGTAGACCGACCGGATGGGGGGATACGCAGTATTTT. Protein sequence: CASRPTGWGDTQYF.